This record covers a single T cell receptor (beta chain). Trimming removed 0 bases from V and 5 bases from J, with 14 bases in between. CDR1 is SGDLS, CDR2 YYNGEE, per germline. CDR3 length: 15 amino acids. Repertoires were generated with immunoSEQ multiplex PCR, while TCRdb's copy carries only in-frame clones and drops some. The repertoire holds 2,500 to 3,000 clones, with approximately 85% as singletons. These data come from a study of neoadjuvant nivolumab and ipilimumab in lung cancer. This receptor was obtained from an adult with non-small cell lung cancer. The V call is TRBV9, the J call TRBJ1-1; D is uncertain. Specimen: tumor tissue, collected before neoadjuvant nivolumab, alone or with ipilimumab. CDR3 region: CASSVGFGYGTEAFF. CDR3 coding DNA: TGTGCCAGCAGCGTAGGGTTTGGTTACGGGACTGAAGCTTTCTTT.